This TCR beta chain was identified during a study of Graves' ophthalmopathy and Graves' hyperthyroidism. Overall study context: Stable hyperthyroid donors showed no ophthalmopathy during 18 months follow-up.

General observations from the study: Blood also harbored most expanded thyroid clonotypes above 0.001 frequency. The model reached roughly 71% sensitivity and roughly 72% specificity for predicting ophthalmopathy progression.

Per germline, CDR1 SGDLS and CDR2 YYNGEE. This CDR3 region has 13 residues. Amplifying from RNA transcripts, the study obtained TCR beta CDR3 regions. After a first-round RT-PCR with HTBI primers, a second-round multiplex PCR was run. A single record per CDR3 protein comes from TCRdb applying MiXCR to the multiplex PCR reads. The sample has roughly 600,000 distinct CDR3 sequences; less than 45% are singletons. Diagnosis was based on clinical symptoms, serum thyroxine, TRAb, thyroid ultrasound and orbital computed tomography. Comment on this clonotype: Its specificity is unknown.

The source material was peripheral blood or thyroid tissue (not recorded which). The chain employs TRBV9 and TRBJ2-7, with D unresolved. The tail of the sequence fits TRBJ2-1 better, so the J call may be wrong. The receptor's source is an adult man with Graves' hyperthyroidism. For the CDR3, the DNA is TGTGCCAGCAGCGTCGAGGCAGATAATGAGCAGTTCTTC. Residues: CASSVEADNEQFF.